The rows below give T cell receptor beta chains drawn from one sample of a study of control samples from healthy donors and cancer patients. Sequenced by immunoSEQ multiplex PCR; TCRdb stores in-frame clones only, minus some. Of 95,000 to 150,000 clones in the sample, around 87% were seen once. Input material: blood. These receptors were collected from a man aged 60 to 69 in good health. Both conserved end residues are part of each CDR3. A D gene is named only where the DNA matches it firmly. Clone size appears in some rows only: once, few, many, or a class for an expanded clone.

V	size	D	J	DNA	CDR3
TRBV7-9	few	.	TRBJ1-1	TGTGCCAGCAGCCCGAGGGCGAACACTGAAGCTTTCTTT	CASSPRANTEAFF
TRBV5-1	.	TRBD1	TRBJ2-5	TGCGCCAGCAGCGCCTATACAGGGGAGCTCGTACAGACCCAGTACTTC	CASSAYTGELVQTQYF
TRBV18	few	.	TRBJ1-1	TGTGCCAGCTCACCAAGACAGTCAAACACTGAAGCTTTCTTT	CASSPRQSNTEAFF
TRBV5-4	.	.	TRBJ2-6	TGTGCCAGCAGCCTACGGACTATCGGCGCCGCGGCCAACGTCCTGACTTTC	CASSLRTIGAAANVLTF
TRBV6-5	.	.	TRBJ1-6	TGTGCCAGCAGTCAGGGAAGCCTCAATTCACCCCTCCACTTT	CASSQGSLNSPLHF
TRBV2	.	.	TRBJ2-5	TGTGCCAGCAGCCACCGCGGACGGCAAGAGACCCAGTACTTC	CASSHRGRQETQYF
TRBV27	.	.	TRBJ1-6	TGTGCCAGCAGTTCCGCTTCCAGGGCCCTCCACTTT	CASSSASRALHF
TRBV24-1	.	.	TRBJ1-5	TGTGCCACCAGTGATGCTGCTTCTAGCAATCAGCCCCAGCATTTT	CATSDAASSNQPQHF
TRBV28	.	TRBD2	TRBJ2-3	TGTGCCAGCAGTCCCCCCTCCGGGGGGGGCACAGATACGCAGTATTTT	CASSPPSGGGTDTQYF
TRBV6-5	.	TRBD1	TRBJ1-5	TGTGCCAGCAGTTACGGACAGGGAGAACAGCCCCAGCATTTT	CASSYGQGEQPQHF
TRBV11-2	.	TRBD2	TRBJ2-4	TGTGCCAGCAGCAATAGAGGCGTCGGGGACTACGACATTCAGTACTTC	CASSNRGVGDYDIQYF
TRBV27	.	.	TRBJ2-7	TGTGCCAGCAGTTTGAGGAGCGATAGATCTACCCCGCTCGAGCAGTACTTC	CASSLRSDRSTPLEQYF
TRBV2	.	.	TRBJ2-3	TGTGCCAGCAGACAGGCCCCGGTGCGCACAGATACGCAGTATTTT	CASRQAPVRTDTQYF
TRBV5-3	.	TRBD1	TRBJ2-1	TGTGCCAGAAGCGACAGGGGGCATGAGCAGTTCTTC	CARSDRGHEQFF
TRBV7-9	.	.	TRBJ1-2	TGTGCCAGCAGCTTAGATTCCCGGGGTCAGAGCTATGGCTACACCTTC	CASSLDSRGQSYGYTF
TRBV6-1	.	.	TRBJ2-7	TGTGCCAGCAGTGAGAGGGGGTCAGGCGGCGAGCAGTACTTC	CASSERGSGGEQYF
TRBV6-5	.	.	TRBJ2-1	TGTGCCAGCAGTTACGGACCTTCACCCCCCACATATGAGCAGTTCTTC	CASSYGPSPPTYEQFF
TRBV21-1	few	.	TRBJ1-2	TGTGCCAGCAGCCTCCTGAGGACGGACCCCGACTATGGCTACACCTTC	CASSLLRTDPDYGYTF
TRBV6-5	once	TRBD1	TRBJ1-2	TGTGCCAGCAGTACAGACAGGGCGGGTAGGGGTGGCTACACCTTC	CASSTDRAGRGGYTF